The 22 T cell receptor beta chains listed next were all sequenced from one sample in a study of T cell therapy after organ transplantation. Noted time point: 20-29 weeks after completion of therapy. Their specific antigens are unknown. Clones were sequenced by immunoSEQ multiplex PCR, and TCRdb holds only the in-frame ones, with some missing. The table lists a few thousand clones, about two thirds of them singletons, with less than 40% in the top ten. The starting material was CD8+ T cells from blood, obtained after autologous CMV-specific T cell therapy. The source is a human patient who had received a solid organ transplant and had CMV disease. Some of the T cells may derive from the graft donor.

The rearrangement joins TRBV7-5 to TRBJ1-2; the D segment call TRBD1 is taken from the table without a DNA check. TRBV7-5 is labeled a pseudogene. This CDR3 is 11 amino acids long. CDR3 protein: CASSLYSGYTF. Here the CDR3 DNA reads TGTGCCAGCAGCTTATACAGTGGCTACACCTTC.

The gene calls are TRBV11-2 and TRBJ1-2; TRBD1 is a possible D gene (6 bases). The CDR3 loop spans 16 amino acids. Germline V lookup: CDR1 SGHAT, CDR2 FQNNGV. Trimming shortened V by 5 bases and J by 2 bases, and 18 bases separated the two germline ends. CDR3 amino acids: CASSPLGGEENYGYTF. CDR3 nucleotide sequence: TGTGCCAGCAGCCCACTAGGGGGGGAGGAGAACTATGGCTACACCTTC.

This clone was seen only a few times. The V and J genes are TRBV7-6 and TRBJ2-3; D is uncertain. From germline, CDR1 is SGHVS and CDR2 FNYEAQ. The CDR3 consists of 16 residues. The V end lost 2 bases, the J end lost 0 bases, and 12 bases lay between the germline ends. Written as DNA, the CDR3 is TGTGCCAGCAGCTTAATTAAGGTCGGAAGCACAGATACGCAGTATTTT. Translating it yields CASSLIKVGSTDTQYF.

The chain combines TRBV6-1 with TRBJ2-7; no reliable D call. This CDR3 has 12 amino acids. Germline V gene data show CDR1 as MNHNS and CDR2 as SASEGT. The V end was cut by 5 bases, the J end by 3 bases, with 8 bases between. The CDR3 protein is CASSYRDYEQYF. The CDR3 nucleotides read TGTGCCAGCAGTTATAGGGACTACGAGCAGTACTTC.

By its share, this clone is large. J is TRBJ2-7 and V is TRBV7-8, with D possibly being TRBD1 or TRBD2 (5 bases each). Germline values: CDR1 SGHVS, CDR2 FQNEAQ. CDR3 size: 14 residues. V was cut by 0 bases and J by 7 bases, with 13 bases left in between. The CDR3 here is CASSLANEGWEQYF. CDR3 nucleotides: TGTGCCAGCAGCTTAGCGAATGAGGGGTGGGAGCAGTACTTC. Using reference TRBV7-8 and TRBJ2-7 for the parts outside the CDR3, the full variable domain is GAGVSQSPRYKVAKRGQDVALRCDPISGHVSLFWYQQALGQGPEFLTYFQNEAQLDKSGLPSDRFFAERPEGSVSTLKIQRTQQEDSAVYLCASSLANEGWEQYFGPGTRLTVT.

J is TRBJ1-1 and V is TRBV5-4, with 7 positions matching TRBD1. There are 17 residues in the CDR3. The V segment lost 5 bases and the J segment 1 base; nucleotides outside the gene matches: 14. CDR1 and CDR2 (germline): SGHNT, YYREEE (reference sequence). CDR3 amino acids: CASSLSPRGQRNTEAFF. CDR3 in DNA: TGTGCCAGCAGTTTAAGCCCTAGGGGACAGAGGAACACTGAAGCTTTCTTT.

This chain connects TRBV5-1 to TRBJ2-5; 7 bases match TRBD2. Trimming took 1 base from V and 5 from J; bases not matched to a gene: 11. This CDR3 spans 16 amino acids. From germline, CDR1 is SGHRS and CDR2 YFSETQ. This CDR3 reads CASSLPWGRAGETQYF. In DNA, the CDR3 is TGCGCCAGCAGCTTGCCGTGGGGGAGGGCCGGCGAGACCCAGTACTTC.

The rearrangement links TRBV27 to TRBJ1-2; D perhaps matches TRBD1 (6 bases). The CDR3 has 15 amino acids. V dropped 0 bases and J dropped 4 bases, with 12 bases sitting between them. The germline gives CDR1 MNHEY, CDR2 SMNVEV (reference sequence). CDR3 DNA sequence: TGTGCCAGCAGTTTATCGGTCGACAGGTCCTATGGCTACACCTTC. As protein: CASSLSVDRSYGYTF.

V gene TRBV19 combines with J gene TRBJ2-3, with D uncertain. The V end was cut by 6 bases, the J end by 3 bases, with 10 bases between. Germline CDR1 reads LNHDA; CDR2 reads SQIVND (reference sequence). CDR3 size: 13 residues. The chain's CDR3 is CASSSGVTDTQYF. CDR3 sequence (DNA): TGTGCCAGTAGCTCTGGTGTGACAGATACGCAGTATTTT.

Sample share makes this clone medium-sized. This sequence joins TRBV7-6 and TRBJ1-1; D is unclear. Trimming cost V 5 bases and J 2 bases, with 24 bases left between them. The CDR3 extends over 18 amino acids. The germline gives CDR1 SGHVS, CDR2 FNYEAQ. CDR3 DNA: TGTGCCAGCAGCCTTAGCACCTTAGGTTCTACGGGAAACACTGAAGCTTTCTTT. Translation: CASSLSTLGSTGNTEAFF. The variable domain in full, with the rest retrieved from reference TRBV7-6 and TRBJ1-1, is GAGVSQSPRYKVTKRGQDVALRCDPISGHVSLYWYRQALGQGPEFLTYFNYEAQQDKSGLPNDRFSAERPEGSISTLTIQRTEQRDSAMYRCASSLSTLGSTGNTEAFFGQGTRLTVV.

This chain links TRBV5-6 with TRBJ2-1; 10 bases are a match to TRBD2. CDR3 size: 16 residues. CDR1 and CDR2 from the germline V gene are SGHDT and YYEEEE. V was clipped by 0 bases and J by 4 bases; unmatched bases: 4. CDR3: CASSLAASGRYNEQFF. The DNA of the CDR3 is TGTGCCAGCAGCTTGGCAGCTAGCGGGAGATACAATGAGCAGTTCTTC.

The chain joins TRBV6-1 to TRBJ1-5, with D perhaps matching TRBD1 (5 bases). V lost 2 bases and J 2 bases, leaving 13 bases between the germline ends. Germline V lookup: CDR1 MNHNS, CDR2 SASEGT. This CDR3 contains 16 residues. The DNA of the CDR3 is TGTGCCAGCAGTGAATTCCCTGGGGGGGGCAATCAGCCCCAGCATTTT. This gives the protein CASSEFPGGGNQPQHF.

V is TRBV6-1 and J is TRBJ2-7, with 8 bases that match TRBD2. V shed 3 bases and J 5 bases; nucleotides not matched to a gene: 9. CDR3 length equals 15 residues. From germline, CDR1 is MNHNS and CDR2 SASEGT. CDR3 DNA: TGTGCCAGCAGTGACCACATCGCGGGAGGAGACGAGCAGTACTTC. It codes for CASSDHIAGGDEQYF.

The chain carries TRBV6-5 and TRBJ2-2, with D perhaps matching TRBD1 (5 bases). From germline, CDR1 is MNHEY and CDR2 SVGAGI. The length of the CDR3 is 14 residues. The V and J ends lost 6 bases and 3 bases respectively, with 11 bases between them. CDR3 residues: CASSPDSDTGELFF. CDR3 in DNA: TGTGCCAGCAGCCCCGACAGCGACACCGGGGAGCTGTTTTTT.

V and J are TRBV5-3 and TRBJ2-1, with 8 bases fitting TRBD1. TRBV5-3 is an ORF for which the function is uncertain. This CDR3 is built from 15 residues. The J segment lost 5 bases and the V segment lost 3 bases, leaving 7 bases of the junction unmatched. The CDR3 region has the DNA TGTGCCAGAAGCTATCCGGGACAGGCGGACAATGAGCAGTTCTTC. Translated: CARSYPGQADNEQFF.

About this clone: A far larger clone is one base from this, pointing to a likely read error. Different DNA sequences within this sample yield the same CDR3. The rearrangement links TRBV9 to TRBJ2-2; 8 bases are shared with TRBD2. V gave up 2 bases and J gave up 4 bases; unmatched junction bases: 16. There are 19 residues in the CDR3. Germline CDR1 is SGDLS and CDR2 is YYNGEE. The CDR3 nucleotides read TGTGCCAGCAGCGTCGTTCCAGCGGGAGATGGGGGGGGCACCGGGGAGCTGTTTTTT. Translating it yields CASSVVPAGDGGGTGELFF.

V is TRBV6-1 and J is TRBJ2-6; tentative D call: TRBD2 (6 bases). The CDR3 sequence is 15 residues long. CDR1 and CDR2 (germline): MNHNS, SASEGT. V lost 6 bases, J lost 4 bases, and 13 bases lay in between. CDR3 in amino acids: CASSTGAGGANVLTF. Written as DNA, the CDR3 is TGTGCCAGCAGCACTGGGGCGGGAGGGGCCAACGTCCTGACTTTC.

The rearrangement joins TRBV5-4 to TRBJ2-1; D uncertain. Trimming pared 1 base from V and 7 bases from J, leaving 6 bases between. CDR3 length: 12 amino acids. From germline, CDR1 is SGHNT and CDR2 YYREEE (reference sequence). CDR3 in amino acids: CASSLWRNEQFF. The CDR3 bases are TGTGCCAGCAGCTTGTGGCGGAATGAGCAGTTCTTC.

The chain joins TRBV5-6 to TRBJ1-2; D might be TRBD1 (6 bases). CDR1 SGHDT and CDR2 YYEEEE come from the germline V gene. This CDR3 region has 14 residues. Trimming took off 1 base at V and 2 bases at J, with 9 bases between the two ends. CDR3 DNA sequence: TGTGCCAGCAGCTTGACAGGGACCAACTATGGCTACACCTTC. It is translated as CASSLTGTNYGYTF.

The chain links TRBV6-1 to TRBJ1-2; possibly TRBD1 for D (5 bases). Germline CDR1 MNHNS, CDR2 SASEGT. The CDR3 contains 15 residues. Trimming pared 7 bases from V and 8 bases from J, leaving 23 bases between. CDR3 nucleotide sequence: TGTGCCAGCAAAGGTATCATAGGGACCGGAGGCGGCTACACCTTC. It codes for CASKGIIGTGGGYTF.

The chain employs TRBV15 and TRBJ2-5; maybe TRBD2 (6 bases). Germline assignment: CDR1 LNHNV and CDR2 YYDKDF (reference sequence). Trimming shortened V by 1 base and J by 4 bases, and 19 bases separated the two germline ends. The CDR3 totals 17 residues. The CDR3 loop reads CATSRALGLSPAETQYF. The DNA of the CDR3 is TGTGCCACCAGCAGAGCCTTAGGACTATCTCCCGCAGAGACCCAGTACTTC.

The J gene is TRBJ2-1, the V gene TRBV7-9, with unresolved D. Germline V gene sequence: CDR1 SEHNR, CDR2 FQNEAQ (reference sequence). The CDR3 has 13 residues. Deletions cut 3 bases from V and 8 bases from J, with 11 bases between. The CDR3 is CASSLVVGHEQFF. The CDR3, as DNA: TGTGCCAGCAGCTTGGTAGTAGGCCATGAGCAGTTCTTC.